What follows is one TCR beta chain and its context. Its antigen is still unknown. From germline, CDR1 is SQVTM and CDR2 ANQGSEA. Trimming removed 7 bases from V and 4 bases from J, with 7 bases in between. This CDR3 comprises 11 residues. The record originates from a study of cytomegalovirus exposure and HLA in healthy donors. Looking at the study overall: 81% of more than 300 genotyped donors fell in the Caucasian-associated ancestry cluster. General study findings and limits: On later analysis, the bulk of CMV-associated TCR beta chains appeared to be HLA-restricted. The study flagged approximately 180 TCR beta chains as cytomegalovirus-associated. TCR beta V segments were, for the most part, productive about 87% or about 30% of the time in an earlier analysis.

PCR was performed using 60 Vbeta and 13 Jbeta primers. Produced via immunoSEQ multiplex PCR; TCRdb's table is partial and in-frame only. The sample records around 100,000 clones, 81% being singletons. The sequencing sample was made of PBMCs. The receptor was derived from a man aged 40-55 years in good health and CMV-seropositive. This chain links TRBV29-1 with TRBJ1-4; D is uncertain. The CDR3 DNA reads TGCAGCGCATGGAGTAATGAAAAACTGTTTTTT. Its protein product is CSAWSNEKLFF.